This T cell receptor beta chain was recovered during a study of T cell repertoires in cytomegalovirus infection. Study-wide context: Both CMV infection and a matching HLA type were indicated by public TCR beta signatures.

Whole-study findings and limits: The cumulative frequency of public TCR beta families identified carriers of CMV plus the relevant HLA. CMV-specific HLA-C-restricted TCR beta clonotypes dominated the ex vivo response.

This clonotype occurred many times. What it binds is unknown. Germline loops: CDR1 SGHTA, CDR2 FQGNSA. The V end lost 0 bases, the J end lost 6 bases, and 5 bases lay between the germline ends. This CDR3 contains 12 residues. TCRdb re-called the reads with MiXCR, one entry per CDR3 protein. In the table there are over 250,000 distinct CDR3 sequences, about 23% of which are singletons. This chain joins TRBV7-2 and TRBJ1-2, with no clear D. This TCR was recovered from a human donor in good health (CMV status not recorded). Some clones in this sample may be carry-over from other donors' samples. Sequenced sample: PBMCs. The CDR3 nucleotides are TGTGCCAGCAGCTTAGCGCGCCATGGCTACACCTTC. It encodes CASSLARHGYTF.